This is a list of T cell receptor beta chains from one sample in a study of T cell responses to AZD1222 COVID-19 vaccine. Sequencing was performed with immunoSEQ multiplex PCR; in TCRdb, only in-frame clones are kept and a portion is missing. This table holds 60,000 to 65,000 clones, about four fifths found once. The sequences come from peripheral blood, collected on day 0 of AZD1222 vaccination. The receptors were sampled from an adult in good health. The conserved cysteine and the conserved F or W are not part of the CDR3 here. The size entry is marked missing in some rows and otherwise reads once, few, many or a size class.

j_call,v_call,clone_size,cdr3_aa
TRBJ1-2,TRBV12-5,-,ASGRDREHYGYT
TRBJ1-5,TRBV4-3,-,ASSQGPGIGAQH
TRBJ1-4,TRBV4-2,-,ASSQVYTQGTTNEKLF
TRBJ1-3,TRBV5-1,once,ASSLGQTRSGNTIY
TRBJ2-3,TRBV7-2,-,ASSSDLAGGTDTQY
TRBJ1-6,TRBV4-3,-,ASSQGGDSSYNSPLH
TRBJ2-3,TRBV4-3,-,ASSQGVVTGGNTDTQY
TRBJ1-1,TRBV6-6,-,ASSLGWSEAF
TRBJ1-5,TRBV29-1,-,SVEIADRGPQH
TRBJ2-5,TRBV15,-,ATSRGLAGVETQY
TRBJ1-1,TRBV29-1,-,SFSRGNTEAF
TRBJ2-7,TRBV19,-,ASTSGEDGYEQY
TRBJ1-2,TRBV24-1,-,ATSEGRNGYT
TRBJ1-1,TRBV6-5,-,ASRDTLNTEAF